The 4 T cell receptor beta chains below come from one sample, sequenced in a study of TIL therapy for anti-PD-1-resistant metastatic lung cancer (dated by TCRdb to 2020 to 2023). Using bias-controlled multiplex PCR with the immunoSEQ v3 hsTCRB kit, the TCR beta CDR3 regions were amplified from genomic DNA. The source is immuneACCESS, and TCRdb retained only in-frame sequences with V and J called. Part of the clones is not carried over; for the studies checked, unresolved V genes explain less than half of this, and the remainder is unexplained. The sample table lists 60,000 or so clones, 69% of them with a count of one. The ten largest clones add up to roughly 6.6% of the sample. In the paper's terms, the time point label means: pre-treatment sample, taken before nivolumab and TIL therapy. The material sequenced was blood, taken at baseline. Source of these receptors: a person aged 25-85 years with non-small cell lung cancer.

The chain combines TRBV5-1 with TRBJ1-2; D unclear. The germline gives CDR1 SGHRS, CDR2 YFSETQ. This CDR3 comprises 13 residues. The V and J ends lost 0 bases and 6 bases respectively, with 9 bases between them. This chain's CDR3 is CASSLGQANGYTF. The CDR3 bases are TGCGCCAGCAGCTTGGGCCAGGCTAATGGCTACACCTTC.

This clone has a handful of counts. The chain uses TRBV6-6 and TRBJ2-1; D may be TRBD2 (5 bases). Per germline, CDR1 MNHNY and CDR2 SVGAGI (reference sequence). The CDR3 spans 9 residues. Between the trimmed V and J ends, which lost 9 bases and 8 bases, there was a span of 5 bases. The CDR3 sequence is CARGDEQFF. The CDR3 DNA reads TGTGCCAGGGGAGATGAGCAGTTCTTC.

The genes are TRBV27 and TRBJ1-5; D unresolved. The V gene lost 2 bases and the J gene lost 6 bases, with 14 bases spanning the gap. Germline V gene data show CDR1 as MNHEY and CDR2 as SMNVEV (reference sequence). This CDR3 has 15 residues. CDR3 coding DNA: TGTGCCAGCAGTTTAATCGCTAATGCCGGTCAGCCCCAGCATTTT. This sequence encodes CASSLIANAGQPQHF.

The CDR3 DNA sequence: TGTGCCAGCAGATACCAAACTGTAGGCACTGAAGCTTTCTTT. It is translated as CASRYQTVGTEAFF. This chain links TRBV6-1 with TRBJ1-1, with no clear D. The CDR3 loop spans 14 amino acids. CDR1 is MNHNS and CDR2 is SASEGT in the germline V gene. V was pared by 6 bases and J by 4 bases, with 15 bases between.